One sample yielded the 28 T cell receptor beta chains listed below, sequenced in a study of T cell responses to AZD1222 COVID-19 vaccine. Repertoires were generated with immunoSEQ multiplex PCR, while TCRdb's copy carries only in-frame clones and drops some. The data contain some 200,000 clones, approximately 93% of them singletons. This material consisted of peripheral blood, taken 28 days after the second AZD1222 dose. All receptors come from an adult who received the AZD1222 COVID-19 vaccine.

The genes are TRBV18 and TRBJ1-1; 7 bases match TRBD1. This CDR3 is 13 amino acids long. Unmatched junction bases numbered 5, after V lost 3 bases and J lost 7 bases. CDR1 is KGHSH and CDR2 is LQKENI in the germline V gene. The chain's CDR3 is CASSPTGVNEAFF. The DNA of the CDR3 is TGTGCCAGCTCACCTACAGGGGTCAATGAAGCTTTCTTT.

The chain uses TRBV5-6 and TRBJ1-4, with 10 bases that match TRBD1. Trimming removed 4 bases from V and 7 bases from J; junction bases left unmatched: 13. Germline-derived CDR1 and CDR2 are SGHDT and YYEEEE. The CDR3 sequence is 17 residues long. The CDR3 nucleotides are TGTGCCAGCAGCCCCGGGACAGGGGTAGTTAGAGGTGAAAAACTGTTTTTT. The encoded protein is CASSPGTGVVRGEKLFF.

The rearrangement links TRBV2 to TRBJ2-1; 7 bases match TRBD2. The CDR3 totals 12 residues. Trimming removed 5 bases from V and 6 bases from J; junction bases left unmatched: 1. The germline V gene encodes CDR1 SNHLY and CDR2 FYNNEI. DNA for the CDR3: TGTGCCAGCAGTTGGACTAGCAATGAGCAGTTCTTC. Its protein product is CASSWTSNEQFF.

This clone was seen a single time. V and J are TRBV6-2 or TRBV6-3 and TRBJ1-4, with D possibly TRBD1 on 6 matching bases. Between the trimmed V and J ends, which lost 5 bases and 8 bases, there was a span of 24 bases. CDR1 and CDR2 (germline): MNHEY, SVGEGT. The CDR3 loop spans 17 amino acids. The CDR3 DNA is TGTGCCAGCAGTACCCACCCAGGACAAAGGGACAACGAAAAACTGTTTTTT. The encoded protein is CASSTHPGQRDNEKLFF.

The chain has TRBV5-4 and TRBJ1-6, with D tentatively TRBD1 (5 bases). The CDR3 extends over 19 amino acids. The germline V gene encodes CDR1 SGHNT and CDR2 YYREEE (reference sequence). V was cut by 0 bases and J by 0 bases, with 16 bases left in between. The CDR3 spells CASSLGLWRGSSYNSPLHF. The CDR3 nucleotides are TGTGCCAGCAGCTTGGGGCTGTGGCGGGGGAGCTCCTATAATTCACCCCTCCACTTT.

J is TRBJ1-1 and V is TRBV6-5, with 10 bases that match TRBD1. The CDR3 has 13 residues. Germline V gene data show CDR1 as MNHEY and CDR2 as SVGAGI. J lost 3 bases, V lost 8 bases, and 3 bases had no gene match. In DNA, the CDR3 is TGTGCCAGCCGGGGGACAGGGGACACTGAAGCTTTCTTT. This codes for CASRGTGDTEAFF.

The chain carries TRBV13 and TRBJ2-2; D remains ambiguous. V lost 0 bases to trimming and J lost 8 bases, with 10 bases between them. The CDR3 covers 14 residues. From germline, CDR1 is PRHDT and CDR2 FYEKMQ (reference sequence). For the CDR3, the DNA is TGTGCCAGCAGCTTAGGCCCCTTTGTAGGGGAGCTGTTTTTT. As protein: CASSLGPFVGELFF.

This chain links TRBV6-1 with TRBJ1-2; 7 bases line up with TRBD1. The V gene's germline CDR1 is MNHNS and CDR2 SASEGT. The V segment lost 1 base and the J segment 7 bases; nucleotides outside the gene matches: 6. The CDR3 length is 14 residues. CDR3 loop: CASSEGVTGSGYTF. The CDR3 DNA is TGTGCCAGCAGTGAAGGTGTGACAGGGTCTGGCTACACCTTC.

The chain combines TRBV10-2 with TRBJ2-3; D is ambiguous. The V end was cut by 6 bases, the J end by 1 base, with 8 bases between. This CDR3 comprises 13 residues. CDR1 WSHSY and CDR2 SAAADI come from the germline V gene. The CDR3 region is CASRGVRTDTQYF. Here the CDR3 DNA reads TGCGCCAGCAGGGGTGTTCGCACAGATACGCAGTATTTT.

This clone was found once. The chain employs TRBV28 and TRBJ2-1, with D maybe TRBD1 (5 bases). V was trimmed by 6 bases and J by 12 bases, leaving 21 bases between them. The CDR3 runs to 14 residues. CDR1 MDHEN and CDR2 SYDVKM come from the germline V gene. In DNA, the CDR3 is TGTGCCAGCAGCCCTACCCTAGACAGCGAATGGCAGTTCTTC. Amino acids: CASSPTLDSEWQFF.

The V call is TRBV6-5, the J call TRBJ2-3; 7 nucleotides match TRBD2. Germline trimming cut 10 bases from V and 0 bases from J; bases unmatched to any gene: 10. Germline CDR1 reads MNHEY; CDR2 reads SVGAGI. The CDR3 contains 15 residues. CDR3 in amino acids: CATTPRGSSTDTQYF. The CDR3 nucleotides are TGTGCCACCACCCCGCGGGGGTCTAGCACAGATACGCAGTATTTT.

The chain joins TRBV10-1 to TRBJ1-2; TRBD1 matches 9 bases. This CDR3 has 15 residues. The germline CDR1 and CDR2 sequences are WNHNN and SYGVQD (reference sequence). Trimming took 6 bases from V and 5 from J; bases not matched to a gene: 10. Here the CDR3 reads CASSPGGQGIYGYTF. Here the CDR3 DNA reads TGCGCCAGCAGCCCCGGTGGACAGGGGATTTATGGCTACACCTTC.

V gene TRBV19 combines with J gene TRBJ1-5, with TRBD1 matching 7 bases. Unmatched junction bases numbered 12, after V lost 7 bases and J lost 6 bases. The CDR3 extends over 15 amino acids. Germline lookup yields CDR1 LNHDA and CDR2 SQIVND (reference sequence). The CDR3 sequence: CASNPTPQGGQPQHF. The CDR3 nucleotides are TGTGCCAGTAACCCTACCCCGCAGGGGGGTCAGCCCCAGCATTTT.

V usage is TRBV3-1 (or the pseudogene TRBV3-2) and J usage is TRBJ1-6; D is uncertain. The CDR3 runs to 15 residues. The germline V gene has CDR1 LGHDT and CDR2 YNNKEL (reference sequence). The V gene lost 2 bases and the J gene lost 8 bases, with 13 bases spanning the gap. Written as DNA, the CDR3 is TGTGCCAGCAGCCAAAGGAGGTGGGCAGATTCACCCCTCCACTTT. Residues: CASSQRRWADSPLHF.

This rearrangement joins TRBV19 to TRBJ1-2, with D possibly being TRBD1 (5 bases). This CDR3 has 13 residues. V was pared by 3 bases and J by 3 bases, with 8 bases between. Germline CDR1 reads LNHDA; CDR2 reads SQIVND (reference sequence). The CDR3 coding sequence is TGTGCCAGTAGTATGGGGGAGGACTATGGCTACACCTTC. Translation: CASSMGEDYGYTF.

The V gene is TRBV5-5, the J gene TRBJ1-1, with 8 bases fitting TRBD1. The CDR3 covers 16 residues. V was clipped by 4 bases and J by 5 bases; unmatched bases: 13. CDR1 SGHKS and CDR2 YYEKEE come from the germline V gene (reference sequence). The CDR3 here is CASSPGQAASGTEAFF. The DNA of the CDR3 is TGTGCCAGCAGCCCGGGACAGGCGGCGAGTGGAACTGAAGCTTTCTTT.

V usage is TRBV19 and J usage is TRBJ1-6; D is possibly TRBD1 (5 bases). CDR3 length: 15 residues. Germline CDR1 is LNHDA and CDR2 is SQIVND (reference sequence). V lost 4 bases and J lost 8, with 15 bases in between. Written as DNA, the CDR3 is TGTGCCAGTAGTACCCGACAGAATGGCGATTCACCCCTCCACTTT. Its protein is CASSTRQNGDSPLHF.

The gene calls are TRBV19 and TRBJ1-2; D is perhaps TRBD1 (5 bases). V lost 1 base, J lost 0 bases, and 12 bases lay in between. The CDR3 has 16 residues. CDR1 is LNHDA and CDR2 is SQIVND in the germline V gene (reference sequence). The CDR3: CASSIGPSTANYGYTF. CDR3 nucleotides: TGTGCCAGTAGTATAGGCCCCTCGACAGCTAACTATGGCTACACCTTC.

V and J are TRBV11-1 and TRBJ1-2; D gene ambiguous. V was trimmed by 5 bases and J by 12 bases, leaving 19 bases between them. This CDR3 is built from 13 residues. Germline values: CDR1 SGHAT, CDR2 FQDESV (reference sequence). The CDR3 loop is CASSINPGIDHTF. CDR3 DNA: TGTGCCAGCAGCATAAATCCCGGGATCGATCACACCTTC.

The chain recombines TRBV3-1 (or the pseudogene TRBV3-2) with TRBJ2-7, with 9 bases aligning to TRBD2. The CDR3 runs to 15 residues. With V trimmed by 1 base and J by 3 bases, 4 bases remained unmatched. Germline V CDR1 and CDR2: LGHDT, YNNKEL (reference sequence). The DNA of the CDR3 is TGTGCCAGCAGCCAAGCTAGCGGGGTCCTCTACGAGCAGTACTTC. Residues: CASSQASGVLYEQYF.

The chain recombines TRBV5-4 with TRBJ2-2; D remains ambiguous. The CDR3 has 13 residues. Per the germline V gene, CDR1 is SGHNT and CDR2 is YYREEE (reference sequence). Trimming cost V 0 bases and J 11 bases, with 11 bases left between them. This CDR3 reads CASSLVSAPELFF. In DNA form, the CDR3 reads TGTGCCAGCAGCTTGGTATCCGCCCCAGAGCTGTTTTTT.

The rearrangement joins TRBV7-9 to TRBJ1-6; the match to TRBD1 covers 7 bases. The J segment lost 7 bases and the V segment lost 5 bases, leaving 5 bases of the junction unmatched. Germline V lookup: CDR1 SEHNR, CDR2 FQNEAQ (reference sequence). This CDR3 has 14 amino acids. In nucleotides, the CDR3 is TGTGCCAGCAGCCCGGGACAGCAAAATTCACCCCTCCACTTT. Protein product: CASSPGQQNSPLHF.

The chain links TRBV4-1 to TRBJ2-5, with 8 bases aligning to TRBD2. V shed 1 base, J shed 5 bases, and the junction held 9 bases outside the gene matches. CDR3 size: 16 residues. Germline values: CDR1 MGHRA, CDR2 YSYEKL. The CDR3 here is CASSQGQAGVGETQYF. The CDR3 DNA sequence: TGCGCCAGCAGCCAAGGGCAAGCGGGGGTAGGGGAGACCCAGTACTTC.

CDR3 loop: CASSPQGNYGYTF. The CDR3, as DNA: TGCGCCAGCAGCCCCCAGGGGAACTATGGCTACACCTTC. V usage is TRBV5-1 and J usage is TRBJ1-2, with D possibly being TRBD1 (6 bases). Germline-derived CDR1 and CDR2 are SGHRS and YFSETQ. The CDR3 is 13 amino acids. The V and J ends lost 4 bases and 2 bases respectively, with 9 bases between them.

As for this clone: A junction end diverges from the germline sequence, so it may reflect a read error. The gene calls are TRBV5-1 and TRBJ1-2; 7 nucleotides align to TRBD1. The CDR3 consists of 18 residues. Per the germline V gene, CDR1 is SGHRS and CDR2 is YFSETQ. CDR3 bases: TGCGCCAGCACCTTGATCACAGGGGAGCACAAACTGGGATATGGCTACACCTTC. This codes for CASTLITGEHKLGYGYTF. The whole variable domain, remainder taken from reference TRBV5-1 and TRBJ1-2, is KAGVTQTPRYLIKTRGQQVTLSCSPISGHRSVSWYQQTPGQGLQFLFEYFSETQRNKGNFPGRFSGRQFSNSRSEMNVSTLELGDSALYLCASTLITGEHKLGYGYTFGSGTRLTVV.

The chain is built from TRBV5-1 and TRBJ2-5, with 8 bases aligning to TRBD1. Germline CDR1 is SGHRS and CDR2 is YFSETQ. V trimming: 7 bases; J trimming: 5 bases; junction bases outside the gene matches: 10. CDR3 size: 14 residues. CDR3 DNA: TGCGCCAGCGCCGACCAGGGGGCACGGGAGACCCAGTACTTC. This translates into CASADQGARETQYF.

V is TRBV6-5 and J is TRBJ1-2, with 11 bases matching TRBD1. Germline-derived CDR1 and CDR2 are MNHEY and SVGAGI. The CDR3 spans 16 residues. V lost 0 bases, J lost 8 bases, and 8 bases stayed unmatched. Written as DNA, the CDR3 is TGTGCCAGCAGTTACTCGAGAGGACAGGGGGCTCGGGGCTACACCTTC. Residues: CASSYSRGQGARGYTF.

The chain couples TRBV29-1 to TRBJ1-2; 7 nucleotides match TRBD1. Unmatched junction bases numbered 12, after V lost 3 bases and J lost 14 bases. The CDR3 spans 12 residues. Germline V gene data show CDR1 as SQVTM and CDR2 as ANQGSEA. The CDR3 protein is CSVDEGADLETF. CDR3 DNA: TGCAGCGTTGATGAGGGGGCGGATCTCGAAACCTTC. The full variable domain, completed using reference TRBV29-1 and TRBJ1-2, is SAVISQKPSRDICQRGTSLTIQCQVDSQVTMMFWYRQQPGQSLTLIATANQGSEATYESGFVIDKFPISRPNLTFSTLTVSNMSPEDSSIYLCSVDEGADLETFGSGTRLTVV.